The TCR beta chain described here comes from a study of blood T cell repertoires in COVID-19. TCRdb's table, derived via immunoSEQ multiplex PCR, lists solely in-frame clones and lacks some. The sample lists 200,000 or so clones, 80% to 90% occurring once. The CDR3 runs to 15 residues. The V and J ends lost 3 bases and 3 bases, in that order; junction bases with no gene match: 5. Germline loops: CDR1 LGHDT, CDR2 YNNKEL (reference sequence). This clone was detected a few times. The sample consisted of peripheral blood. The TCR comes from a woman of 80 years or more with acute or convalescent COVID-19. The chain couples TRBV3-1 (or the pseudogene TRBV3-2) to TRBJ1-1, with 9 bases matching TRBD1. The CDR3 DNA sequence: TGTGCCAGCAGCCATCACGGGACAGGGTACACTGAAGCTTTCTTT. Protein sequence: CASSHHGTGYTEAFF.